The sequence of this T cell receptor beta chain was determined in a study of CD8 T cells in ankylosing spondylitis (TCRdb year 2017). For the wider study: The study set out to find disease-linked TCR variants by profiling T cell receptor beta repertoires in ankylosing spondylitis patients and healthy donors. Peripheral blood was sampled, and synovial fluid was also collected from ankylosing spondylitis patients. The full study cohort was made up of about 25 ankylosing spondylitis patients and around 100 healthy donors. Overall results and qualifications from the work: The disease-linked clones were reported to be significantly enriched in matched synovial fluid samples from ankylosing spondylitis patients. A CD8+ phenotype was shown by the disease-linked clones, which were found at relatively low frequencies in peripheral blood. Some TCR beta motif variants had previously been reported in synovial fluid and blood of reactive arthritis patients, which suggested common disease-initiation mechanisms. A TCR beta motif of about eight highly homologous amino acid variants appeared characteristic of blood from ankylosing spondylitis patients.

Sequencer: Illumina HiSeq 2500. Quantitative 5'-RACE with molecular barcodes was used to prepare TCR beta libraries. Under the source paper's analysis protocol: A new computational method, built on a probabilistic model of VDJ rearrangement, was used to identify disease-linked TCR variants. TCRdb ran its own pipeline on the public reads, namely fastp trimming at Q25 and MiXCR clone calling, and kept in-frame beta chains. Under each unique CDR3 protein, matching rows form one entry showing the most common genes and DNA. These V and J calls derive from TCRdb rather than the authors' analysis. In this sample the table shows 8,500 to 9,000 distinct CDR3 sequences, under 5% of which occur a single time. The top ten clones comprise about 10% of the sample. This clonotype was found many times. Its antigen is not yet known. Per-base qualities were not stored, and no clone one base away is much larger. CDR1 and CDR2, looked up from the germline V gene, are SGDLS and YYNGEE. There are 17 amino acids in the CDR3, from cysteine to phenylalanine inclusive. This entry keeps only the CDR3 DNA: 51 bases, framed from base 1. Between the V and J ends, shortened by 2 bases and 7 bases respectively, the junction contains 21 bases.

The sample was blood, either unsorted or a sorted T cell fraction (not recorded which). This TCR came from a female donor with ankylosing spondylitis or in good health (not recorded which). Recombination connected TRBV9 to TRBJ2-2, with TRBD1 perhaps the D gene, on 6 matching bases. The CDR3 corresponds to CASSVPGQTADIGELFF. The DNA reads TGTGCCAGCAGCGTCCCGGGACAAACAGCAGATATCGGGGAGCTGTTTTTT.